The sequence of this TCR beta chain was determined in a study of blood T cell repertoires in COVID-19. V was clipped by 0 bases and J by 3 bases, with 14 bases between them. The V gene's germline CDR1 is SGHTA and CDR2 FQGNSA. The CDR3 has 17 amino acids. The protocol was immunoSEQ multiplex PCR, while the TCRdb copy is restricted to in-frame clones and leaves out a portion. The repertoire holds roughly 300,000 clones, with 70% to 90% as singletons. The sample comprised PBMCs or T cells enriched from blood (not recorded which). The chain combines TRBV7-2 with TRBJ2-2; no definite D call. The TCR was taken from a woman aged 40 to 50 with acute COVID-19. CDR3 in amino acids: CASSLASRVYDTGELFF. CDR3 DNA: TGTGCCAGCAGCTTAGCCTCTCGGGTCTACGACACCGGGGAGCTGTTTTTT.